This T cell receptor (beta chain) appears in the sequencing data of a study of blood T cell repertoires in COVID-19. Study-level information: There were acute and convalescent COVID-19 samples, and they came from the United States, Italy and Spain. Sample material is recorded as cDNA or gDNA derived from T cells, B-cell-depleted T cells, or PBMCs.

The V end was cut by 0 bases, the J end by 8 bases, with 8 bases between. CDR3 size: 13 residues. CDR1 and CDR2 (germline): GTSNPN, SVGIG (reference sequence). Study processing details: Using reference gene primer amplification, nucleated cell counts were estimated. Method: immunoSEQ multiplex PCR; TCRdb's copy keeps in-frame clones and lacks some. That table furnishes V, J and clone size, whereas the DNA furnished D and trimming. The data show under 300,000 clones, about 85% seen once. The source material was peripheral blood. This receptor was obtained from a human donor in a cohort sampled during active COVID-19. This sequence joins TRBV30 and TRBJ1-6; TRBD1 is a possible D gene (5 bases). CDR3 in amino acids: CAWSVAGYSPLHF. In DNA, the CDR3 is TGTGCCTGGAGTGTCGCAGGGTATTCACCCCTCCACTTT.